Listed here are 30 T cell receptor beta chains from one sample, sequenced in a study of blood T cells in healthy people across ages. A J-beta primer mix and a sample-barcoded 5' primer were used in a second PCR of roughly 7 to 12 cycles. TCRdb re-called the 5' RACE reads with MiXCR, one entry per CDR3 protein. The sample includes hundreds of thousands of distinct CDR3 sequences, roughly 30% seen only once; the top ten take approximately 15%. Sequencing input: blood. These receptors originate from a woman aged 80 or over in good health.

This clonotype appeared many times. This chain joins TRBV28 and TRBJ2-3, with unresolved D. V was pared by 2 bases and J by 14 bases, with 14 bases between. The V gene's germline CDR1 is MDHEN and CDR2 SYDVKM. This CDR3 comprises 12 residues. As DNA, the CDR3 is TGTGCCAGCAGTTTAAGTCGGCAGGCACCGTATTTT. It encodes CASSLSRQAPYF.

The chain recombines TRBV7-2 with TRBJ2-1; unclear D gene. The V gene's germline CDR1 is SGHTA and CDR2 FQGNSA. The V end was cut by 8 bases, the J end by 6 bases, with 11 bases between. The CDR3 runs to 12 residues. This chain's CDR3 is CASGIFSNEQFF. The CDR3 coding sequence is TGTGCCAGCGGTATATTCTCCAATGAGCAGTTCTTC.

This chain links TRBV20-1 with TRBJ2-1; 12 bases are shared with TRBD2. Germline lookup yields CDR1 DFQATT and CDR2 SNEGSKA (reference sequence). The J segment lost 7 bases and the V segment lost 1 base, leaving 2 bases of the junction unmatched. This CDR3 comprises 14 residues. The CDR3, as DNA: TGCAGTGCTAGAGCTAGCGGGGGGGTTAATGAGCAGTTCTTC. It yields the protein CSARASGGVNEQFF.

On this clonotype itself: A much larger clone sits a single nucleotide away, making a read error possible. The rearrangement uses TRBV5-1 and TRBJ2-7; TRBD2 is a possible D gene (5 bases). Germline V gene data show CDR1 as SGHRS and CDR2 as YFSETQ. The CDR3 is 13 residues long. DNA of the CDR3: TGCGCCAGCAGCTTACCCCGATTCGGGGAGCAGCACTTC. It specifies CASSLPRFGEQHF.

This chain joins TRBV9 and TRBJ2-4; TRBD2 matches 7 bases. CDR3 size: 16 residues. With V trimmed by 5 bases and J by 1 base, 9 bases remained unmatched. Germline CDR1 and CDR2: SGDLS and YYNGEE. The CDR3 region is CASSTGGLGAKNIQYF. For the CDR3, the DNA is TGTGCCAGCAGTACGGGTGGACTAGGGGCCAAAAACATTCAGTACTTC.

This clonotype came up many times. The chain recombines TRBV7-2 with TRBJ2-6; D remains unclear. Per the germline V gene, CDR1 is SGHTA and CDR2 is FQGNSA. The length of the CDR3 is 11 residues. The ends were cut back, 5 bases at V and 14 bases at J, with 10 bases in the middle. CDR3 sequence: CASSPRTLLTF. The CDR3 nucleotides are TGTGCCAGCAGCCCCAGGACCCTCCTGACTTTC. Drawing the rest from reference TRBV7-2 and TRBJ2-6, the complete variable domain is GAGVSQSPSNKVTEKGKDVELRCDPISGHTALYWYRQSLGQGLEFLIYFQGNSAPDKSGLPSDRFSAERTGGSVSTLTIQRTQQEDSAVYLCASSPRTLLTFGAGSRLTVL.

This chain connects TRBV11-3 to TRBJ2-5; 9 positions agree with TRBD2. CDR1 SGHNT and CDR2 YENEEA come from the germline V gene. V dropped 5 bases and J dropped 5; count of bases not matched to a gene: 21. The CDR3 loop spans 19 amino acids. DNA for the CDR3: TGTGCCAGCAGCCCTGGGGGGGGCGGGGGGGCCAGGTTTGTGGAGACCCAGTACTTC. Residues: CASSPGGGGGARFVETQYF.

This clonotype has ten or more counts. V gene TRBV5-1 combines with J gene TRBJ2-3, with D tentatively TRBD2 (5 bases). Per the germline V gene, CDR1 is SGHRS and CDR2 is YFSETQ. Trimming removed 4 bases at V and 5 bases at J, with 11 bases between. CDR3 length: 13 residues. CDR3 sequence (DNA): TGCGCCAGCAGCGGGCGAGAGGGAGATACGCAGTATTTT. Protein sequence: CASSGREGDTQYF. The variable domain in full, with the rest retrieved from reference TRBV5-1 and TRBJ2-3, is KAGVTQTPRYLIKTRGQQVTLSCSPISGHRSVSWYQQTPGQGLQFLFEYFSETQRNKGNFPGRFSGRQFSNSRSEMNVSTLELGDSALYLCASSGREGDTQYFGPGTRLTVL.

V gene TRBV2 combines with J gene TRBJ2-3, with D tentatively TRBD1 (5 bases). CDR1 and CDR2 from the germline V gene are SNHLY and FYNNEI. V gave up 1 base and J gave up 5 bases, with 13 bases separating them. The CDR3 has 15 amino acids. The CDR3 is CASSEGLVRGDTQYF. The CDR3 DNA reads as TGTGCCAGCAGTGAAGGTCTAGTAAGGGGAGATACGCAGTATTTT.

About this clonotype itself: This may arise from a read error, as a much more abundant clone is one base away. The gene calls are TRBV6-5 and TRBJ1-5; D is possibly TRBD1 (5 bases). There are 18 residues in the CDR3. Germline assignment: CDR1 MNHEY and CDR2 SVGAGI. The CDR3 here is CASSDSNFQGDSNQPQHF. CDR3 in DNA: TGTGCCAGCAGTGACTCGAACTTCCAGGGCGATAGCAATCAGCCCCAGCATTTT.

To note about this clonotype: The junction departs from germline at one end; a sequencing error may be responsible. This chain joins TRBV12-3 or TRBV12-4 and TRBJ2-3; 10 bases are a match to TRBD1. The CDR3 totals 16 residues. Here the CDR3 reads CASSSRDRGGADAQYF. The DNA of the CDR3 is TGTGCCAGCAGTTCCCGGGACAGGGGTGGCGCAGATGCGCAGTATTTT.

This clonotype was observed at least ten times. This may come from a read error, since a much larger clone is one base off. V and J are TRBV7-2 and TRBJ2-7, with a tentative D call TRBD1 (5 bases). The CDR3 spans 12 residues. Trimming took off 5 bases at V and 2 bases at J, with 7 bases between the two ends. Per germline, CDR1 SGHTA and CDR2 FQGNSA. CDR3 loop: CASSQGAYEQYF. CDR3 in DNA: TGTGCCAGCAGCCAAGGGGCCTACGAGCAGTACTTC.

The genes are TRBV15 and TRBJ1-2; D not certain. There are 16 residues in the CDR3. V gave up 2 bases and J gave up 4 bases, with 17 bases separating them. In germline, CDR1 is LNHNV, CDR2 YYDKDF (reference sequence). The chain's CDR3 is CATSRSTGLIPYGYTF. DNA of the CDR3: TGTGCCACCAGCAGATCTACGGGCCTTATCCCCTATGGCTACACCTTC.

This clonotype has ten or more counts. V is TRBV7-8 and J is TRBJ2-5, with TRBD2 matching 8 bases. After removal of 2 bases from V and 5 bases from J, the junction contained 10 bases not matched to a gene. The CDR3 runs 16 residues. From germline, CDR1 is SGHVS and CDR2 FQNEAQ. CDR3 sequence: CASSLWRAGGLETQYF. The CDR3 DNA is TGTGCCAGCAGCTTATGGAGGGCGGGGGGCCTGGAGACCCAGTACTTC.

This sequence joins TRBV29-1 and TRBJ1-1; a weak D match, TRBD1 (6 bases). This CDR3 is built from 13 residues. Per the germline V gene, CDR1 is SQVTM and CDR2 is ANQGSEA. V shed 7 bases and J shed 4 bases, with 16 bases lying between them. The chain's CDR3 is CSALKGEGTEAFF. The CDR3 nucleotides are TGCAGCGCCCTAAAGGGGGAGGGCACTGAAGCTTTCTTT.

V gene TRBV2 combines with J gene TRBJ2-1; TRBD1 matches 8 bases. Germline lookup yields CDR1 SNHLY and CDR2 FYNNEI. The J segment lost 0 bases and the V segment lost 4 bases, leaving 8 bases of the junction unmatched. The CDR3 contains 17 residues. The CDR3 protein is CASSVLGQGRSYNEQFF. The DNA for the CDR3 is TGTGCCAGCAGTGTCCTTGGACAGGGTCGCTCCTACAATGAGCAGTTCTTC.

V and J are TRBV6-6 and TRBJ2-2; 10 positions agree with TRBD1. V was clipped by 5 bases and J by 5 bases; unmatched bases: 8. This CDR3 has 16 amino acids. Looked up from germline, CDR1 is MNHNY and CDR2 is SVGAGI (reference sequence). The CDR3 nucleotides are TGTGCCAGCAGTAAACGACAGGGGGCGGATACCGGGGAGCTGTTTTTT. Translated: CASSKRQGADTGELFF.

Ten or more counts support this clonotype. V usage is TRBV10-3 and J usage is TRBJ1-2, with D possibly TRBD1 on 6 matching bases. Trimming removed 10 bases from V and 3 bases from J, with 15 bases in between. The CDR3 totals 13 residues. Germline V gene lookup returns CDR1 ENHRY and CDR2 SYGVKD. The CDR3 here is CATHRVGDYGYTF. The DNA for the CDR3 is TGTGCCACTCACAGGGTTGGGGACTATGGCTACACCTTC.

This chain joins TRBV20-1 and TRBJ1-1; unclear D gene. The CDR3 has 15 amino acids. Per the germline V gene, CDR1 is DFQATT and CDR2 is SNEGSKA (reference sequence). The V end lost 3 bases, the J end lost 2 bases, and 16 bases lay between the germline ends. For the CDR3, the DNA is TGCAGTGCTAGCAGCCGGGATCCAAAAAACACTGAAGCTTTCTTT. This codes for CSASSRDPKNTEAFF.

This clonotype appeared many times. For the CDR3, the DNA is TGTGCCAGCAGCGTAGCTTACGGTATTTACGAGCAGTACTTC. Encoded protein: CASSVAYGIYEQYF. This sequence joins TRBV9 and TRBJ2-7, with D uncertain. This CDR3 has 14 residues. V gave up 0 bases and J gave up 4 bases, with 11 bases separating them. CDR1 is SGDLS and CDR2 is YYNGEE in the germline V gene. The entire variable domain, with the rest obtained from reference TRBV9 and TRBJ2-7, is as follows: DSGVTQTPKHLITATGQRVTLRCSPRSGDLSVYWYQQSLDQGLQFLIQYYNGEERAKGNILERFSAQQFPDLHSELNLSSLELGDSALYFCASSVAYGIYEQYFGPGTRLTVT.

This clonotype was seen many times. This chain joins TRBV7-2 and TRBJ2-3; TRBD1 aligns across 8 bases. With V trimmed by 3 bases and J by 2 bases, 4 bases remained unmatched. The CDR3 is 15 residues long. Germline V lookup: CDR1 SGHTA, CDR2 FQGNSA. The CDR3 DNA reads as TGTGCCAGCAGCTTTGACAGGGGATCCACAGATACGCAGTATTTT. Translation gives CASSFDRGSTDTQYF.

This chain uses TRBV6-2 or TRBV6-3 with TRBJ1-1; weak D call: TRBD1 (5 bases). Germline assignment: CDR1 MNHEY and CDR2 SVGEGT. The CDR3 spans 15 residues. Trimming removed 2 bases from V and 1 base from J, with 11 bases in between. The CDR3 reads CASSYAGTRNTEAFF. DNA of the CDR3: TGTGCCAGCAGTTACGCCGGGACTAGGAACACTGAAGCTTTCTTT.

This clonotype was detected ten times or more. V and J are TRBV20-1 and TRBJ2-1, with 10 positions matching TRBD2. The CDR3 contains 13 residues. Germline V gene sequence: CDR1 DFQATT, CDR2 SNEGSKA (reference sequence). J lost 4 bases, V lost 4 bases, and 1 base had no gene match. The CDR3 region is CSATAGGYNEQFF. The CDR3 DNA follows: TGCAGTGCTACAGCGGGGGGGTACAATGAGCAGTTCTTC.

This chain links TRBV20-1 with TRBJ1-2; 7 bases align to TRBD1. V shed 2 bases, J shed 5 bases, and the junction held 11 bases outside the gene matches. CDR1 is DFQATT, CDR2 SNEGSKA, per germline (reference sequence). The length of the CDR3 is 15 residues. CDR3 sequence reads: CSARPPGQRDYGYTF. CDR3 in DNA: TGCAGTGCTAGACCTCCGGGACAGCGGGATTATGGCTACACCTTC.

This clonotype came up many times. This rearrangement joins TRBV6-1 to TRBJ2-1; perhaps D is TRBD1 or TRBD2 (6 bases each). The V gene lost 1 base and the J gene lost 5 bases, with 15 bases spanning the gap. The CDR3 extends over 16 amino acids. The germline V gene has CDR1 MNHNS and CDR2 SASEGT. CDR3 in DNA: TGTGCCAGCAGTGAAGGAGGGGGGTGGGGTGACAATGAGCAGTTCTTC. Amino acid sequence: CASSEGGGWGDNEQFF.

This clonotype was seen many times. The V gene is TRBV12-3 or TRBV12-4, the J gene TRBJ1-4; D is ambiguous. V was clipped by 3 bases and J by 13 bases, with 18 bases between them. The CDR3 loop spans 14 amino acids. The CDR3 DNA is TGTGCCAGCAGTTTGAGGACCCAAAAAAGCGGACTGTTTTTT. Amino acid sequence: CASSLRTQKSGLFF.

This clonotype was seen at least ten times. The chain joins TRBV2 to TRBJ2-1; unclear D gene. Germline lookup yields CDR1 SNHLY and CDR2 FYNNEI. V was pared by 4 bases and J by 5 bases, with 6 bases between. The length of the CDR3 is 12 residues. CDR3 region: CASSVWNNEQFF. In nucleotides, the CDR3 is TGTGCCAGCAGTGTTTGGAACAATGAGCAGTTCTTC.

This clonotype has only a few counts. Given a much more abundant clone one base away, this may be a read error. The rearrangement uses TRBV20-1 and TRBJ1-4; D gene unclear. The length of the CDR3 is 14 residues. Germline CDR1 is DFQATT and CDR2 is SNEGSKA (reference sequence). In nucleotides, the CDR3 is TGCAGTGCTCGCCTACTGAGCACTGATGAAAAACGGTTTTTT. It specifies CSARLLSTDEKRFF.

This clonotype was observed a handful of times. Being one base from a much bigger clone, this may be a read error. The chain links TRBV4-3 to TRBJ2-3; weak D call: TRBD2 (6 bases). The CDR3 totals 16 residues. Between the trimmed V and J ends, which lost 8 bases and 4 bases, there was a span of 22 bases. Germline CDR1 reads LGHNA; CDR2 reads YSLEER. CDR3 amino acids: CASGRRSGGVSDTQYF. DNA for the CDR3: TGCGCCAGCGGCCGACGGTCCGGCGGGGTATCAGATACGCAGTATTTT.

A note on this clonotype: A much larger clonotype is one base distant, so this may be a read error. The chain links TRBV10-3 to TRBJ1-1; D possibly corresponds to TRBD1 (5 bases). This CDR3 is 14 amino acids long. The germline V and J ends were trimmed by 8 bases and 4 bases, with 17 bases remaining between them. Germline V gene data show CDR1 as ENHRY and CDR2 as SYGVKD. CDR3 DNA sequence: TGTGCCATCGCACCCCGGACATCGGGCACTGAAGCTTTCTTT. Translating gives CAIAPRTSGTEAFF.